Listed below are T cell receptor beta chains from one sample, sequenced in a study of naive and memory T cell subsets. One entry per CDR3 protein results from TCRdb running MiXCR on the 5' RACE reads. The table shows around 56,000 distinct CDR3 sequences, with 6.5% to 8.5% occurring only once. All receptors come from a female donor in good health. Each CDR3 is given with its conserved first and last residue. Fields, in order: D gene, clone size, J gene, V gene, CDR3 protein, CDR3 DNA. D genes are given only for firm matches. Part of the rows lack a size; the others show once, few, many or a class for expanded clones.

>.|few|TRBJ2-3|TRBV7-2
CASSLGVNDQDTQYF
TGTGCCAGCAGCTTAGGAGTTAACGACCAAGATACGCAGTATTTT
>.|many|TRBJ1-5|TRBV5-1
CASSLDPGGDQPQHF
TGCGCCAGCAGCTTGGACCCGGGAGGGGATCAGCCCCAGCATTTT
>TRBD2|many|TRBJ2-1|TRBV9
CASSVGGLGYEQFF
TGTGCCAGCAGCGTAGGGGGACTAGGGTATGAGCAGTTCTTC
>.|many|TRBJ2-1|TRBV5-1
CASSLIPNEQFF
TGCGCCAGCAGCTTGATTCCTAATGAGCAGTTCTTC
>.|many|TRBJ1-2|TRBV3-1
CASSQDRGLSGYTF
TGTGCCAGCAGCCAAGATAGGGGGTTGAGTGGCTACACCTTC
>.|few|TRBJ2-2|TRBV4-2
CASSQELRQRAGELFF
TGTGCCAGCAGCCAAGAGTTGCGACAGAGGGCCGGGGAGCTGTTTTTT
>.|many|TRBJ2-5|TRBV29-1
CSAADSQETQYF
TGCAGCGCCGCGGACAGCCAAGAGACCCAGTACTTC
>.|many|TRBJ2-1|TRBV30
CAWSLGGGGLSYNEQFF
TGTGCCTGGAGCCTCGGGGGCGGGGGCCTATCGTACAATGAGCAGTTCTTC
>.|few|TRBJ1-1|TRBV27
CASSQMGFTEAFF
TGTGCCAGCAGTCAAATGGGGTTCACTGAAGCTTTCTTT
>.|few|TRBJ1-1|TRBV3-1
CASSRRSEAFF
TGTGCCAGCAGCCGCAGGAGTGAAGCTTTCTTT
>.|.|TRBJ1-1|TRBV7-8
CASSGVGDTEAFF
TGTGCCAGCAGCGGGGTAGGGGACACTGAAGCTTTCTTT
>.|many|TRBJ2-3|TRBV6-5
CASTRDSSSTDTQYF
TGTGCCAGCACCAGAGACAGTTCTAGCACAGATACGCAGTATTTT
>.|few|TRBJ2-5|TRBV18
CASSPTGAKETQYF
TGTGCCAGCTCACCTACGGGGGCGAAAGAGACCCAGTACTTC
>TRBD1|few|TRBJ1-2|TRBV27
CASSSPTTGTYGYTF
TGTGCCAGCAGTTCCCCTACGACAGGGACCTATGGCTACACCTTC
>TRBD1|.|TRBJ1-2|TRBV13
CASSLGGGGYGYTF
TGTGCCAGCAGCTTAGGAGGGGGCGGCTATGGCTACACCTTC
>.|many|TRBJ1-5|TRBV21-1
CASSKAPRGAGQPQHF
TGTGCCAGCAGCAAAGCGCCAAGGGGAGCTGGTCAGCCCCAGCATTTT
>.|.|TRBJ2-2|TRBV6-2/TRBV6-3
CASSSHKTGSLELFF
TGTGCCAGCAGTTCCCATAAAACAGGGTCACTGGAGCTGTTTTTT
>.|few|TRBJ1-6|TRBV7-2
CASSPKARRSSYNSPLHF
TGTGCCAGCAGCCCAAAGGCACGAAGGAGCTCCTATAATTCACCCCTCCACTTT
>.|many|TRBJ1-1|TRBV18
CASSRGVDTEAFF
TGTGCCAGCTCACGGGGGGTTGACACTGAAGCTTTCTTT
>.|few|TRBJ2-7|TRBV28
CASHLYDEQYF
TGTGCCAGCCATCTGTACGACGAGCAGTACTTC
>.|many|TRBJ2-3|TRBV7-9
CASSPVGGDTQYF
TGTGCCAGCAGCCCCGTCGGTGGAGATACGCAGTATTTT
>.|.|TRBJ1-4|TRBV18
CASSPGRQNEKLFF
TGTGCCAGCTCACCGGGACGGCAGAATGAAAAACTGTTTTTT
>.|few|TRBJ1-2|TRBV7-2
CASSFAGTVNYGYTF
TGTGCCAGCAGCTTCGCCGGGACGGTGAACTATGGCTACACCTTC
>TRBD1|.|TRBJ1-4|TRBV2
CASILQGEKLFF
TGTGCCAGCATTCTACAGGGGGAAAAACTGTTTTTT
>.|many|TRBJ1-6|TRBV5-1
CASSLSNRGRGISPLHF
TGCGCCAGCAGCTTGTCTAACCGGGGACGAGGAATTTCACCCCTCCACTTT
>.|.|TRBJ2-1|TRBV27
CASRMTAYNEQFF
TGTGCCAGCAGGATGACAGCCTACAATGAGCAGTTCTTC
>.|.|TRBJ1-2|TRBV27
CASSSRAPGYGYTF
TGTGCCAGCAGTTCGCGGGCACCGGGCTATGGCTACACCTTC
>.|many|TRBJ2-1|TRBV29-1
CSVEQGGTKGEQFF
TGCAGCGTTGAACAGGGGGGTACAAAGGGTGAGCAGTTCTTC
>TRBD1|.|TRBJ2-5|TRBV2
CASSPSDRPLQYF
TGTGCCAGCAGTCCGTCGGACAGGCCGTTGCAGTACTTC
>TRBD2|few|TRBJ2-2|TRBV18
CASSPLGSGATGELFF
TGTGCCAGCTCACCACTTGGGAGCGGGGCAACCGGGGAGCTGTTTTTT
>.|.|TRBJ2-5|TRBV29-1
CSLVEYPQGGETQYF
TGCAGCCTCGTGGAATACCCTCAGGGTGGGGAGACCCAGTACTTC
>TRBD1|.|TRBJ2-7|TRBV28
CASSLRQGSYEQYF
TGTGCCAGCAGTTTACGACAGGGATCCTACGAGCAGTACTTC
>.|.|TRBJ2-1|TRBV7-2
CASSFHREQFF
TGTGCCAGCAGCTTTCACAGGGAGCAGTTCTTC